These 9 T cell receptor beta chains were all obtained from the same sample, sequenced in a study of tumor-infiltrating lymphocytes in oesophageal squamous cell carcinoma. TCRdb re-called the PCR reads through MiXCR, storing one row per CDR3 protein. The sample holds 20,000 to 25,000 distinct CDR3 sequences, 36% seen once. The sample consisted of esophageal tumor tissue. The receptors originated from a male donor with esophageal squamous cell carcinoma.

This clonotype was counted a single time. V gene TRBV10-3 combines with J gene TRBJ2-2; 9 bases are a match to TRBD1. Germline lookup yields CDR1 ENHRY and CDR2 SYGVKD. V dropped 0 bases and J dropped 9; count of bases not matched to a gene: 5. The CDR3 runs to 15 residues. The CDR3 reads CAISESGQGGRELFF. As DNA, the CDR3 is TGTGCCATCAGTGAGTCGGGACAGGGTGGACGGGAGCTGTTTTTT.

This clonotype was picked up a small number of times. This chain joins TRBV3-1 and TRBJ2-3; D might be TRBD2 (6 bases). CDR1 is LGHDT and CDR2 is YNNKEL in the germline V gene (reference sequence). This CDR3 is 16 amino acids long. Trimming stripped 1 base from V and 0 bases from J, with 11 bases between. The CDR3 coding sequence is TGTGCCAGCAGCCAAGTCGGAGGGGCGAGCACAGATACGCAGTATTTT. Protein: CASSQVGGASTDTQYF.

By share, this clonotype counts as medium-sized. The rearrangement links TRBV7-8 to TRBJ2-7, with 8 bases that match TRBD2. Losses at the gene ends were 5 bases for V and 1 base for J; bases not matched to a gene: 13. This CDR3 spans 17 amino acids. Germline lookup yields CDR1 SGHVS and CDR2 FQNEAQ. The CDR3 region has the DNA TGTGCCAGCAGCATAAGTAGCGGGAACACGAATTCCTACGAGCAGTACTTC. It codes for CASSISSGNTNSYEQYF.

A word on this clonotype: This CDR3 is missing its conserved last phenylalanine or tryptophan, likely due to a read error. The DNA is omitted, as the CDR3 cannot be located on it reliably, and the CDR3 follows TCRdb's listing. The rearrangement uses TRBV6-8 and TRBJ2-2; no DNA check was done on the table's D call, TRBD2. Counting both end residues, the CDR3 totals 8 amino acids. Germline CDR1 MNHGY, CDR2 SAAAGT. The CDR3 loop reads CASSQGLA.

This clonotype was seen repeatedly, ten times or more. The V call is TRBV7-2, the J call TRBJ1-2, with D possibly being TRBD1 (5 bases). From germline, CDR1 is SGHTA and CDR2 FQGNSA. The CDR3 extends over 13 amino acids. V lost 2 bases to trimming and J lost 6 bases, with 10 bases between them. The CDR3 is CASSLIGAHGYTF. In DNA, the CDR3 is TGTGCCAGCAGCTTAATAGGGGCTCATGGCTACACCTTC.

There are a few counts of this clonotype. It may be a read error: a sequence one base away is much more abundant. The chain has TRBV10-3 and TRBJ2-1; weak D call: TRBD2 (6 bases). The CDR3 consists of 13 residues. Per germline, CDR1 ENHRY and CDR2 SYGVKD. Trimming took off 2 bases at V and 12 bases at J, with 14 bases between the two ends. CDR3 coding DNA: TGTGCCATCAGTGAGGAGACAGCCGGGGGGCAGTTCTTC. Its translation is CAISEETAGGQFF.

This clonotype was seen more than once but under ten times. The CDR3 DNA sequence: TGCGCCAGCAGGGGGGGAATCTATGGCTACACCTTC. This codes for CASRGGIYGYTF. This chain uses TRBV10-2 with TRBJ1-2; tentatively, D is TRBD1 (5 bases). There are 12 residues in the CDR3. Germline V lookup: CDR1 WSHSY, CDR2 SAAADI. Trimming pared 6 bases from V and 4 bases from J, leaving 9 bases between.

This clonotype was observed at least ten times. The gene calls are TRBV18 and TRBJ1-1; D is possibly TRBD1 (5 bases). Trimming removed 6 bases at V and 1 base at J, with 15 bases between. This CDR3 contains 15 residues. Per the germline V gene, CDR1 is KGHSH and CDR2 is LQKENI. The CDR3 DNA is TGTGCCAGCTCCCCAGGGATAGGGCAGAACACTGAAGCTTTCTTT. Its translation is CASSPGIGQNTEAFF. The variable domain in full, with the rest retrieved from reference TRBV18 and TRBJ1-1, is NAGVMQNPRHLVRRRGQEARLRCSPMKGHSHVYWYRQLPEEGLKFMVYLQKENIIDESGMPKERFSAEFPKEGPSILRIQQVVRGDSAAYFCASSPGIGQNTEAFFGQGTRLTVV.

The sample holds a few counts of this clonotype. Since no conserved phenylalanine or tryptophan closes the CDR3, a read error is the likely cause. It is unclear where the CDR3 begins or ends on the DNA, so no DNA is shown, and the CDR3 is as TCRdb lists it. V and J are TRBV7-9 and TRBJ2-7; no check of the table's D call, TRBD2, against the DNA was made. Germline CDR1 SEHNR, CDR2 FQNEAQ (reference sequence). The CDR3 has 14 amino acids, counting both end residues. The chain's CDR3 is CASSLVDYGYTFGS.